One sample yielded the 24 T cell receptor beta chains listed below, sequenced in a study of blood T cell repertoires in COVID-19. Measured with immunoSEQ multiplex PCR; TCRdb has only the in-frame clones, and not every one. The sample has some 530,000 clones, approximately 83% seen once. The sequenced material came from peripheral blood. The receptors shown here come from a human donor in a cohort sampled during active COVID-19.

The genes are TRBV6-2 or TRBV6-3 and TRBJ1-1; weak D call: TRBD1 (5 bases). Germline-derived CDR1 and CDR2 are MNHEY and SVGEGT. Trimming took off 4 bases at V and 4 bases at J, with 19 bases between the two ends. This CDR3 has 16 amino acids. The CDR3 is CASSSLPGRRATEAFF. The CDR3 region has the DNA TGTGCCAGCAGTTCCCTGCCAGGGAGGAGGGCCACTGAAGCTTTCTTT.

This rearrangement joins TRBV14 to TRBJ2-2; D might be TRBD2 (5 bases). Germline assignment: CDR1 SGHDN and CDR2 FVKESK. V shed 6 bases and J shed 4 bases, with 12 bases lying between them. CDR3 length equals 14 residues. The CDR3 DNA is TGTGCCAGCAGTCCGACTCGGGGCACCGGGGAGCTGTTTTTT. Amino acids: CASSPTRGTGELFF.

This sequence joins TRBV3-1 (or the pseudogene TRBV3-2) and TRBJ1-1; 7 nucleotides agree with TRBD1. V shed 7 bases and J 3 bases; nucleotides not matched to a gene: 14. The CDR3 length is 16 residues. Germline CDR1 LGHDT, CDR2 YNNKEL (reference sequence). CDR3: CASIPSGGQSYTEAFF. In nucleotides, the CDR3 is TGTGCCAGCATCCCCTCTGGGGGACAGAGTTACACTGAAGCTTTCTTT.

The rearrangement joins TRBV3-1 (or the pseudogene TRBV3-2) to TRBJ1-6; the match to TRBD1 covers 8 bases. CDR1 LGHDT and CDR2 YNNKEL come from the germline V gene (reference sequence). V trimming: 3 bases; J trimming: 2 bases; junction bases outside the gene matches: 3. CDR3 length: 16 amino acids. CDR3: CASSQETGAYNSPLHF. The DNA of the CDR3 is TGTGCCAGCAGCCAGGAGACAGGGGCCTATAATTCACCCCTCCACTTT.

V is TRBV12-3 or TRBV12-4 and J is TRBJ2-3, with no clear D. The CDR3 sequence is 12 residues long. With 5 bases removed from V and 2 bases from J, the gap between germline ends came to 5 bases. The CDR3 DNA is TGTGCCAGCAGTCCTAACACAGATACGCAGTATTTT. Residues: CASSPNTDTQYF.

This clone was seen once. This sequence joins TRBV14 and TRBJ2-5, with D perhaps TRBD1 (6 bases). V was shortened by 4 bases and J by 2 bases, with 17 bases between the two germline ends. This CDR3 region has 16 residues. CDR1 is SGHDN and CDR2 is FVKESK in the germline V gene. CDR3 nucleotides: TGTGCCAGCAGCCCTACGCCTCAGGGGTGGCAAGAGACCCAGTACTTC. Encoded protein: CASSPTPQGWQETQYF.

The sample holds one count of this clone. In the same sample, other DNA sequences code for this CDR3. The genes are TRBV6-5 and TRBJ2-5; 7 nucleotides line up with TRBD1. Trimming took 6 bases from V and 4 from J; bases not matched to a gene: 5. CDR1 is MNHEY, CDR2 SVGAGI, per germline. CDR3 length: 13 amino acids. In DNA, the CDR3 is TGTGCCAGCAGAAACAGGGGCCGAGAGACCCAGTACTTC. It codes for CASRNRGRETQYF.

The rearrangement uses TRBV5-4 and TRBJ2-1, with 9 bases aligning to TRBD1. V lost 4 bases to trimming and J lost 0 bases; unmatched junction nucleotides: 8. CDR3 size: 17 residues. Germline V gives CDR1 SGHNT, CDR2 YYREEE (reference sequence). Written as DNA, the CDR3 is TGTGCCAGCAGCCCAAGCCTGACAGGGGGCTCCTACAATGAGCAGTTCTTC. The encoded protein is CASSPSLTGGSYNEQFF.

This clone was observed once. The chain has TRBV12-3 or TRBV12-4 and TRBJ1-2; D remains unclear. The CDR3 has 12 amino acids. V was pared by 3 bases and J by 12 bases, with 14 bases between. The CDR3 sequence is CASSFGRSPDTF. As DNA, the CDR3 is TGTGCCAGCAGTTTTGGGAGGTCCCCAGACACCTTC.

V is TRBV19 and J is TRBJ1-2, with D possibly being TRBD1 (6 bases). The CDR3 contains 13 residues. The germline gives CDR1 LNHDA, CDR2 SQIVND (reference sequence). With 4 bases removed from V and 7 bases from J, the gap between germline ends came to 13 bases. The CDR3 bases are TGTGCCAGTAGTAATCGACAGGATATTGGCTACACCTTC. The encoded protein is CASSNRQDIGYTF.

The count of this clone is one. V usage is TRBV6-5 and J usage is TRBJ1-4; 8 bases line up with TRBD1. Germline V gives CDR1 MNHEY, CDR2 SVGAGI. The CDR3 contains 14 residues. V trimming: 7 bases; J trimming: 10 bases; junction bases outside the gene matches: 11. The DNA of the CDR3 is TGTGCCAGCACCTACCGGGACAGGAGCGGAAAACTGTTTTTT. As protein: CASTYRDRSGKLFF.

The gene calls are TRBV30 and TRBJ1-1, with D unclear. Trimming cost V 0 bases and J 10 bases, with 12 bases left between them. The CDR3 totals 12 residues. Germline V gene data show CDR1 as GTSNPN and CDR2 as SVGIG (reference sequence). The CDR3 sequence: CAWSVSSFGAFF. CDR3 nucleotides: TGTGCCTGGAGTGTATCCTCCTTCGGAGCTTTCTTT.

V is TRBV6-5 and J is TRBJ2-7, with TRBD2 matching 11 bases. This CDR3 region has 13 residues. CDR1 is MNHEY, CDR2 SVGAGI, per germline. The junction had 3 bases not matched to a gene; V was cut back by 8 bases and J by 3 bases. The CDR3 DNA is TGTGCCAGCGGGACTAGCGGAGGCTACGAGCAGTACTTC. Translated: CASGTSGGYEQYF.

DNA of the CDR3: TGTGCCAGCCGGGGGGTAACCCCACCCTACGAGCAGTACTTC. The encoded protein is CASRGVTPPYEQYF. The chain joins TRBV6-5 to TRBJ2-7; 7 bases fit TRBD2. The CDR3 runs to 14 residues. Germline-derived CDR1 and CDR2 are MNHEY and SVGAGI. V lost 8 bases and J lost 2; bases outside the gene matches: 9.

This chain joins TRBV7-9 and TRBJ2-3; no clear D gene. This CDR3 has 14 residues. CDR1 is SEHNR, CDR2 FQNEAQ, per germline (reference sequence). Between the trimmed V and J ends, which lost 4 bases and 0 bases, there was a span of 8 bases. The CDR3 DNA follows: TGTGCCAGCAGCTCCCTGGCTAGCACAGATACGCAGTATTTT. This gives the protein CASSSLASTDTQYF.

The chain employs TRBV28 and TRBJ2-7; a possible D gene is TRBD1 (6 bases). Looked up from germline, CDR1 is MDHEN and CDR2 is SYDVKM. Trimming took off 3 bases at V and 3 bases at J, with 12 bases between the two ends. The CDR3 sequence is 14 residues long. The CDR3 bases are TGTGCCAGCAGTTTGGGGGCAGGGATCTACGAGCAGTACTTC. Encoded protein: CASSLGAGIYEQYF. Full variable domain (rest looked up from reference TRBV28 and TRBJ2-7): DVKVTQSSRYLVKRTGEKVFLECVQDMDHENMFWYRQDPGLGLRLIYFSYDVKMKEKGDIPEGYSVSREKKERFSLILESASTNQTSMYLCASSLGAGIYEQYFGPGTRLTVT.

The DNA of the CDR3 is TGTGCCAGCAGCCATAGCTTCTATGGCTACACCTTC. This sequence encodes CASSHSFYGYTF. V and J are TRBV5-4 and TRBJ1-2; D not resolved. CDR3 length: 12 amino acids. Germline V gene lookup returns CDR1 SGHNT and CDR2 YYREEE (reference sequence). V lost 4 bases to trimming and J lost 4 bases, with 8 bases between them.

The rearrangement uses TRBV6-5 and TRBJ1-2, with unresolved D. The CDR3 sequence is 11 residues long. Trimming removed 6 bases at V and 5 bases at J, with 7 bases between. Germline assignment: CDR1 MNHEY and CDR2 SVGAGI. CDR3 in DNA: TGTGCCAGCAGCACGGGGTATGGCTACACCTTC. Translated: CASSTGYGYTF.

This clone was picked up one time. The chain employs TRBV11-2 and TRBJ1-6, with no clear D. Deletions cut 3 bases from V and 10 bases from J, with 13 bases between. CDR3 size: 14 residues. From germline, CDR1 is SGHAT and CDR2 FQNNGV. CDR3 region: CASSFTGQESPLHF. CDR3 DNA sequence: TGTGCCAGCAGCTTTACGGGTCAAGAATCACCCCTCCACTTT.

The genes are TRBV7-9 and TRBJ1-4; D is possibly TRBD1 (6 bases). The V gene lost 1 base and the J gene lost 3 bases, with 9 bases spanning the gap. CDR1 SEHNR and CDR2 FQNEAQ come from the germline V gene (reference sequence). CDR3 length: 15 amino acids. The CDR3 DNA reads TGTGCCAGCAGCTTAGAGGCAGGGGCTAATGAAAAACTGTTTTTT. Its translation: CASSLEAGANEKLFF. Full variable domain (rest looked up from reference TRBV7-9 and TRBJ1-4): DTGVSQNPRHKITKRGQNVTFRCDPISEHNRLYWYRQTLGQGPEFLTYFQNEAQLEKSRLLSDRFSAERPKGSFSTLEIQRTEQGDSAMYLCASSLEAGANEKLFFGSGTQLSVL.

The rearrangement joins TRBV19 to TRBJ1-1, with 7 nucleotides matching TRBD1. This CDR3 region has 14 residues. From germline, CDR1 is LNHDA and CDR2 SQIVND (reference sequence). J was trimmed by 5 bases and V by 5 bases; bases with no gene match: 8. The CDR3 protein is CASSAMDRRTEAFF. CDR3 bases: TGTGCCAGTAGTGCCATGGACAGGCGGACTGAAGCTTTCTTT.

The chain employs TRBV6-1 and TRBJ1-6; D not certain. V lost 2 bases, J lost 10 bases, and 18 bases lay in between. This CDR3 is 16 amino acids long. Germline CDR1 MNHNS, CDR2 SASEGT. DNA of the CDR3: TGTGCCAGCAGTGAAAAACCTGGGCAAGGGAGGTCACCCCTCCACTTT. Translated, it gives CASSEKPGQGRSPLHF.

The chain uses TRBV5-6 and TRBJ2-2, with 7 bases fitting TRBD1. The CDR3 runs 17 residues. V trimming: 3 bases; J trimming: 4 bases; junction bases outside the gene matches: 12. Germline loops: CDR1 SGHDT, CDR2 YYEEEE. The DNA of the CDR3 is TGTGCCAGCAGCTCTTATTCAGGGGGAAGCCTCACCGGGGAGCTGTTTTTT. Amino acids: CASSSYSGGSLTGELFF.

This chain connects TRBV6-6 to TRBJ2-7, with 7 positions matching TRBD1. The ends lost 7 bases at V and 2 bases at J; junction bases unmatched: 8. The CDR3 totals 14 residues. Germline CDR1 reads MNHNY; CDR2 reads SVGAGI (reference sequence). DNA of the CDR3: TGTGCCAGCAATTCACGGGGACAGCCCTACGAGCAGTACTTC. Its protein product is CASNSRGQPYEQYF.